This paragraph reports one T cell receptor (beta chain). Its antigen is not identified. Some clones are missing from TCRdb's copy, which holds only in-frame ones; the method was immunoSEQ multiplex PCR. This table holds about 100,000 clones, under 85% found once. V gave up 8 bases and J gave up 4 bases, with 11 bases separating them. The CDR3 sequence is 12 residues long. Germline CDR1 LGHNT, CDR2 FRNRAP. This sample is part of a study of OX40 agonist ivuxolimab in advanced cancers. Study details: Past anti-PD-1, anti-PD-L1 or anti-CTLA-4 therapy was accepted, and 40% to 45% had received some. Study-wide points: Within 6 weeks, CD4+ and CD8+ blood T cells expanded clonally at 0.1 to 3.0 mg/kg.

The chain uses TRBV12-5 and TRBJ1-1; D uncertain. The receptor's source is an adult with an advanced solid tumor such as melanoma, head and neck, liver or kidney cancer. Sequencing used CD4+ or CD8+ T cells sorted from blood, obtained in a trial of the OX40 agonist ivuxolimab. The CDR3 DNA is TGTGCTAGTCGTACCTCGAGCACTGAAGCTTTCTTT. Translation: CASRTSSTEAFF. Together with reference TRBV12-5 and TRBJ1-1, the CDR3 gives the full variable domain: DARVTQTPRHKVTEMGQEVTMRCQPILGHNTVFWYRQTMMQGLELLAYFRNRAPLDDSGMPKDRFSAEMPDATLATLKIQPSEPRDSAVYFCASRTSSTEAFFGQGTRLTVV.